Listed below are T cell receptor beta chains from one sample, sequenced in a study of a mutant IDH1 vaccine in newly diagnosed glioma. Produced via immunoSEQ multiplex PCR; TCRdb's table is partial and in-frame only. The table lists approximately 39,000 clones, roughly 79% of them singletons. These receptors' antigens are unknown. The source was PBMCs, collected from a glioma patient whose treatment included an IDH1 peptide vaccine. The receptors derive from a man aged 35 to 55 with glioma. Both conserved end residues are part of each CDR3. Size tells how often a clone was seen (once, few, many) or the class of an expanded clone, and some rows leave it out.

j_call,clone_size,v_call,cdr3_aa
TRBJ1-3,-,TRBV6-5,CASSRKPRGKNTIYF
TRBJ1-1,-,TRBV12-1,CASSSIEDRDGEAFF
TRBJ1-3,-,TRBV9,CASSVATAGTGNTIYF
TRBJ2-2,-,TRBV19,CASSIVGLGELFF
TRBJ2-5,once,TRBV15,CATSRDVAGQETQYF
TRBJ2-7,-,TRBV5-5,CASSHQGAREQYF
TRBJ1-5,-,TRBV6-1,CASSEARGRGQPQHF
TRBJ1-2,-,TRBV7-9,CASSSRQEGGYTF
TRBJ2-5,-,TRBV7-8,CASSTGGGQETQYF
TRBJ2-7,-,TRBV9,CASSASPGQGSYEQYF
TRBJ1-3,-,TRBV4-2,CASSQGDRTAPSGNTIYF
TRBJ1-5,-,TRBV30,CAWRGFGPSNQPQHF
TRBJ2-3,-,TRBV18,CASSPGGPTKNTQYF
TRBJ2-2,-,TRBV7-7,CASSLRLADIGGELFF
TRBJ2-3,once,TRBV7-8,CASRSGGGTDTQYF
TRBJ1-4,-,TRBV15,CATSRGQGMNEKLFF
TRBJ1-2,-,TRBV30,CAWTDGYTF
TRBJ1-1,-,TRBV10-1,CASSERTGVNTEAFF
TRBJ2-1,-,TRBV7-2,CASSLVGREAYNEQFF
TRBJ1-2,-,TRBV10-3,CAISDDGSNYGYTF
TRBJ2-3,few,TRBV7-2,CASGLAGGKGDTQYF
TRBJ2-3,-,TRBV18,CASSPADTQYF
TRBJ1-2,-,TRBV10-3,CATQQGNYGYTF
TRBJ1-3,-,TRBV7-8,CASSLVEGTSRTTGNTIYF
TRBJ2-7,-,TRBV19,CASSTILQGANEQYF
TRBJ1-2,-,TRBV28,CASSLYGDSAGGGYTF
TRBJ2-3,-,TRBV5-4,CASSGLSGTSKTDTQYF
TRBJ2-1,few,TRBV7-6,CASSEGFLALEQFF